The 26 T cell receptor beta chains below were found in one sample sequenced in a study of cytomegalovirus exposure and HLA in healthy donors. Primers included in the PCR were 60 Vbeta and 13 Jbeta primers. Libraries were prepared by immunoSEQ multiplex PCR; TCRdb keeps only in-frame clonotypes and omits some of them. This sample has about 140,000 clones, with nearly 80% found just once. Sequencing used PBMCs. Source of these receptors: a male donor in good health and CMV-seronegative.

Written as DNA, the CDR3 is TGTGCCAGCAGTCGTAGCTGGTTCAGCTCAGATGGCTACACCTTC. This sequence encodes CASSRSWFSSDGYTF. The J gene is TRBJ1-2, the V gene TRBV9; D is ambiguous. V lost 5 bases to trimming and J lost 6 bases, with 20 bases between them. The CDR3 loop spans 15 amino acids. CDR1 is SGDLS, CDR2 YYNGEE, per germline.

J is TRBJ2-6 and V is TRBV27; the D is unclear. CDR3 size: 19 residues. V dropped 2 bases and J dropped 0 bases, with 17 bases sitting between them. Germline-derived CDR1 and CDR2 are MNHEY and SMNVEV (reference sequence). The CDR3 DNA is TGTGCCAGCAGTTTAAGTAAGCTTGTTGGGCTCTCTGGGGCCAACGTCCTGACTTTC. Translation: CASSLSKLVGLSGANVLTF.

On this clone itself: A junction end diverges from the germline sequence, so it may reflect a read error. Other nucleotide sequences from this sample produce the same CDR3. The chain joins TRBV25-1 to TRBJ2-7; TRBD1 matches at 7 bases. Per the germline V gene, CDR1 is MGHDK and CDR2 is SYGVNS. This CDR3 comprises 16 residues. CDR3 nucleotide sequence: TGTGCCAGCAGTTCGGGACAGCTACTACACTCCTACGAGCAGTACTTT. It encodes CASSSGQLLHSYEQYF.

The sample holds a few counts of this clone. V gene TRBV6-5 combines with J gene TRBJ1-1; D is undetermined. This CDR3 has 14 amino acids. Looked up from germline, CDR1 is MNHEY and CDR2 is SVGAGI. V lost 5 bases and J lost 1, with 11 bases in between. The CDR3 here is CASSGRLPNTEAFF. The DNA for the CDR3 is TGTGCCAGCAGTGGCAGGCTTCCGAACACTGAAGCTTTCTTT.

The chain uses TRBV27 and TRBJ1-6; D is unresolved. The germline V gene encodes CDR1 MNHEY and CDR2 SMNVEV (reference sequence). This CDR3 has 13 residues. Trimming pared 3 bases from V and 7 bases from J, leaving 7 bases between. CDR3 sequence reads: CASSFFLNSPLHF. CDR3 sequence (DNA): TGTGCCAGCAGTTTTTTCCTGAATTCACCCCTCCACTTT.

The chain uses TRBV11-2 and TRBJ1-1; TRBD1 is a possible D gene (6 bases). Trimming shortened V by 6 bases and J by 0 bases, and 8 bases separated the two germline ends. Germline V gene sequence: CDR1 SGHAT, CDR2 FQNNGV. CDR3 length: 13 residues. The CDR3 loop is CASRKGVNTEAFF. As DNA, the CDR3 is TGTGCCAGCAGGAAGGGGGTGAACACTGAAGCTTTCTTT.

The J gene is TRBJ1-4, the V gene TRBV20-1; no clear D gene. The CDR3 has 11 amino acids. Deletions cut 8 bases from V and 7 bases from J, with 11 bases between. Germline CDR1 reads DFQATT; CDR2 reads SNEGSKA (reference sequence). CDR3 in amino acids: CSWRVGEKLFF. DNA for the CDR3: TGCAGTTGGAGGGTGGGTGAAAAACTGTTTTTT.

The gene calls are TRBV5-1 and TRBJ2-7; 7 nucleotides match TRBD1. V shed 4 bases, J shed 5 bases, and the junction held 3 bases outside the gene matches. This CDR3 spans 12 amino acids. Germline loops: CDR1 SGHRS, CDR2 YFSETQ. CDR3 residues: CASSLDRNEQYF. Written as DNA, the CDR3 is TGCGCCAGCAGCCTGGACAGGAACGAGCAGTACTTC.

This clone came up a few times. The junction differs from germline at one of its ends, possibly a read error. This chain joins TRBV4-3 and TRBJ2-7; TRBD1 matches at 7 bases. Germline V CDR1 and CDR2: LGHNA, YSLEER. The CDR3 is 15 amino acids. CDR3 region: CASSQHGTVKGLADF. Here the CDR3 DNA reads TGCGCCAGCAGCCAACATGGGACAGTAAAGGGATTGGCGGACTTC.

The chain employs TRBV30 and TRBJ1-2; TRBD1 aligns across 10 bases. Germline V gene data show CDR1 as GTSNPN and CDR2 as SVGIG (reference sequence). This CDR3 spans 17 amino acids. V was clipped by 5 bases and J by 3 bases; unmatched bases: 15. The CDR3 reads CAWGPRDRGFRDYGYTF. The CDR3 region has the DNA TGTGCCTGGGGGCCCCGGGACAGGGGCTTTCGTGACTATGGCTACACCTTC. The whole variable domain, remainder taken from reference TRBV30 and TRBJ1-2, is SQTIHQWPATLVQPVGSPLSLECTVEGTSNPNLYWYRQAAGRGLQLLFYSVGIGQISSEVPQNLSASRPQDRQFILSSKKLLLSDSGFYLCAWGPRDRGFRDYGYTFGSGTRLTVV.

This rearrangement joins TRBV7-9 to TRBJ1-2; 7 nucleotides align to TRBD1. CDR1 and CDR2 (germline): SEHNR, FQNEAQ (reference sequence). The CDR3 covers 16 residues. The trim removed 1 base at V and 4 bases at J, leaving 9 bases unmatched. The CDR3 reads CASSLGLKGASYGYTF. CDR3 nucleotides: TGTGCCAGCAGCTTAGGTCTGAAGGGGGCGAGCTATGGCTACACCTTC.

CDR3 bases: TGTGCCAGCAGCCCATCGGGAGCCAACTACGAGCAGTACTTC. Translation gives CASSPSGANYEQYF. The rearrangement joins TRBV7-2 to TRBJ2-7; possibly TRBD2 for D (6 bases). Germline V lookup: CDR1 SGHTA, CDR2 FQGNSA. V lost 5 bases and J lost 3, with 14 bases in between. The CDR3 has 14 residues.

The CDR3 loop is CASSGDRVSYNSPLHF. CDR3 DNA: TGTGCCAGCTCAGGGGACAGGGTGTCCTATAATTCACCCCTCCACTTT. This chain links TRBV4-2 with TRBJ1-6; 9 bases fit TRBD1. The length of the CDR3 is 16 residues. Germline V gives CDR1 LGHNA, CDR2 YNFKEQ. Trimming cost V 8 bases and J 1 base; bases outside gene matches: 6.

V is TRBV27 and J is TRBJ2-7; TRBD1 agrees at 11 bases. Germline trimming cut 5 bases from V and 1 base from J; bases unmatched to any gene: 4. The length of the CDR3 is 15 residues. The germline V gene encodes CDR1 MNHEY and CDR2 SMNVEV (reference sequence). The CDR3 here is CASSVGTGGSYEQYF. CDR3 sequence (DNA): TGTGCCAGCAGTGTCGGGACAGGGGGTTCCTACGAGCAGTACTTC.

This chain connects TRBV29-1 to TRBJ2-2; weak D call: TRBD2 (5 bases). CDR3 length: 11 residues. The V end was cut by 6 bases, the J end by 5 bases, with 7 bases between. CDR1 and CDR2 from the germline V gene are SQVTM and ANQGSEA. CDR3 sequence reads: CSVGETGELFF. The CDR3, as DNA: TGCAGCGTCGGGGAAACCGGGGAGCTGTTTTTT.

The V gene is TRBV2, the J gene TRBJ1-3; TRBD1 aligns across 7 bases. Trimming took 7 bases from V and 0 from J; bases not matched to a gene: 6. The CDR3 covers 15 residues. Germline loops: CDR1 SNHLY, CDR2 FYNNEI. CDR3 in DNA: TGTGCCAGCACGACAGGGAGTCCCTCTGGAAACACCATATATTTT. It codes for CASTTGSPSGNTIYF.

The chain carries TRBV7-6 and TRBJ1-3; TRBD1 might be the D (5 bases). Germline lookup yields CDR1 SGHVS and CDR2 FNYEAQ. V lost 1 base to trimming and J lost 0 bases, with 10 bases between them. The CDR3 runs to 16 residues. CDR3 bases: TGTGCCAGCAGCTTAGAGGGAGGGGACTCTGGAAACACCATATATTTT. Amino acid sequence: CASSLEGGDSGNTIYF.

The rearrangement uses TRBV2 and TRBJ2-1; a weak D match, TRBD1 (5 bases). This CDR3 spans 15 amino acids. Trimming left V 5 bases short and J 4 bases short, with 15 bases between. In germline, CDR1 is SNHLY, CDR2 FYNNEI. CDR3 coding DNA: TGTGCCAGCAGTCCTCAGGGCATGCTTTACAATGAGCAGTTCTTC. Residues: CASSPQGMLYNEQFF.

This chain uses TRBV7-8 with TRBJ1-1; 7 bases align to TRBD1. V trimming: 6 bases; J trimming: 0 bases; junction bases outside the gene matches: 10. The CDR3 has 16 amino acids. The V gene's germline CDR1 is SGHVS and CDR2 FQNEAQ. In nucleotides, the CDR3 is TGTGCCAGCAGGTCTAATCCGGGACAGATGAACACTGAAGCTTTCTTT. This gives the protein CASRSNPGQMNTEAFF.

Of note for this clone: This specimen includes other DNA sequences encoding the same CDR3. The chain has TRBV5-1 and TRBJ1-1, with D maybe TRBD1 (5 bases). Germline V gene data show CDR1 as SGHRS and CDR2 as YFSETQ. The CDR3 contains 12 residues. V shed 0 bases and J shed 10 bases, with 10 bases lying between them. CDR3 protein: CASSLDRGSAFF. Written as DNA, the CDR3 is TGCGCCAGCAGCTTGGATAGGGGATCAGCTTTCTTT.

This chain links TRBV7-9 with TRBJ2-1; 8 bases align to TRBD2. The V gene end was trimmed by 3 bases and the J gene end by 8 bases; junction bases not matched to a gene: 12. CDR3 length equals 16 residues. The V gene's germline CDR1 is SEHNR and CDR2 FQNEAQ (reference sequence). The CDR3 reads CASSLGRGGLMHEQFF. For the CDR3, the DNA is TGTGCCAGCAGCTTGGGACGGGGGGGGCTCATGCATGAGCAGTTCTTC.

The chain combines TRBV7-2 with TRBJ1-1, with D hard to call. V was clipped by 5 bases and J by 8 bases, with 9 bases between them. The CDR3 extends over 11 amino acids. The germline CDR1 and CDR2 sequences are SGHTA and FQGNSA. CDR3 DNA: TGTGCCAGCAGCCCAACGCGCGAAGCTTTCTTT. It translates to CASSPTREAFF.

This chain uses TRBV5-1 with TRBJ1-1; 12 bases align to TRBD1. Germline V gene sequence: CDR1 SGHRS, CDR2 YFSETQ. V lost 0 bases, J lost 2 bases, and 8 bases stayed unmatched. This CDR3 contains 18 residues. In DNA, the CDR3 is TGCGCCAGCAGCTTGGGGGGCCGGGACAGGGGGCTAAACACTGAAGCTTTCTTT. Its translation: CASSLGGRDRGLNTEAFF.

The chain joins TRBV7-6 to TRBJ2-7, with TRBD1 matching 9 bases. The V gene end was trimmed by 2 bases and the J gene end by 6 bases; junction bases not matched to a gene: 8. The germline CDR1 and CDR2 sequences are SGHVS and FNYEAQ. This CDR3 spans 15 amino acids. The DNA for the CDR3 is TGTGCCAGCAGCTTACTTGGACAGGGGCAAGGCGAGCAGTACTTC. This encodes CASSLLGQGQGEQYF. Based on the CDR3 plus reference TRBV7-6 and TRBJ2-7, the full variable domain is GAGVSQSPRYKVTKRGQDVALRCDPISGHVSLYWYRQALGQGPEFLTYFNYEAQQDKSGLPNDRFSAERPEGSISTLTIQRTEQRDSAMYRCASSLLGQGQGEQYFGPGTRLTVT.

The rearrangement joins TRBV6-1 to TRBJ2-5; the match to TRBD1 covers 8 bases. The J call may be mistaken, given a closer DNA end match to TRBJ2-7. Germline CDR1 reads MNHNS; CDR2 reads SASEGT. The CDR3 loop spans 13 amino acids. The CDR3 DNA sequence: TGTGCCAGCAGCGTAAACAGGGGGAACGAGCAGTACTTC. Translated, it gives CASSVNRGNEQYF.

The chain links TRBV7-8 to TRBJ1-2, with D unresolved. V was trimmed by 3 bases and J by 8 bases, leaving 16 bases between them. The CDR3 has 14 residues. Germline assignment: CDR1 SGHVS and CDR2 FQNEAQ. The CDR3 sequence is CASSFSTQRAGYTF. In nucleotides, the CDR3 is TGTGCCAGCAGCTTCTCCACCCAGAGGGCGGGCTACACCTTC.